This is a list of T cell receptor beta chains from one sample in a study of long-term antiretroviral therapy in people with HIV. Assay: immunoSEQ multiplex PCR; the TCRdb copy retains only in-frame clones and omits some. The table has fewer than 30,000 clones, about four fifths seen once. The input for sequencing was unsorted PBMCs, taken 0.7 years before starting antiretroviral therapy. The receptor source for this set is a young man with HIV. The CDR3 runs from the conserved cysteine through the conserved F or W. Fields, in order: D gene, J gene, V gene, clone size, CDR3 DNA, CDR3 protein. A D gene is named only where the DNA matches it firmly. Size values are once, few and many counts, or a class for expanded clones, and some rows have none.

d_gene: .; j_gene: TRBJ1-1; v_gene: TRBV29-1; abundance: .; CDR3nt: TGCAGTCTTGAGCCCGCGACTCCGAACACTGAAGCTTTCTTT; CDR3aa: CSLEPATPNTEAFF
d_gene: TRBD2; j_gene: TRBJ2-5; v_gene: TRBV10-3; abundance: .; CDR3nt: TGTGCCATCAGTGAACCGGCGGGGGGCCAAGAGACCCAGTACTTC; CDR3aa: CAISEPAGGQETQYF
d_gene: TRBD1; j_gene: TRBJ1-1; v_gene: TRBV10-3; abundance: .; CDR3nt: TGTGCCATCAGCGCGACAGGGATAATGAACACTGAAGCTTTCTTT; CDR3aa: CAISATGIMNTEAFF
d_gene: .; j_gene: TRBJ1-1; v_gene: TRBV19; abundance: .; CDR3nt: TGTGCCAGTACCCTAGGGCGTGCAGCTGCTTACACTGAAGCTTTCTTT; CDR3aa: CASTLGRAAAYTEAFF
d_gene: TRBD1; j_gene: TRBJ1-6; v_gene: TRBV19; abundance: .; CDR3nt: TGTGCCAGTAGGGACAGGTCGTCATCACCCCTCCACTTT; CDR3aa: CASRDRSSSPLHF
d_gene: TRBD2; j_gene: TRBJ2-3; v_gene: TRBV18; abundance: .; CDR3nt: TGTGCCAGCTCATCATTTAGGACTAGCCCCACAGATACGCAGTATTTT; CDR3aa: CASSSFRTSPTDTQYF
d_gene: TRBD2; j_gene: TRBJ2-1; v_gene: TRBV7-2; abundance: .; CDR3nt: TGTGCCAGCAGCTTATGGGCTAGCGGGGGGCGGAGCTCCTACAATGAGCAGTTCTTC; CDR3aa: CASSLWASGGRSSYNEQFF
d_gene: .; j_gene: TRBJ1-2; v_gene: TRBV6-5; abundance: .; CDR3nt: TGTGCCAGCAGTTACAAGGACATCACCGTCTATGGCTACACCTTC; CDR3aa: CASSYKDITVYGYTF
d_gene: TRBD2; j_gene: TRBJ2-3; v_gene: TRBV29-1; abundance: .; CDR3nt: TGCAGCGTCGCGGGGGGGGCAGATACGCAGTATTTT; CDR3aa: CSVAGGADTQYF
d_gene: TRBD1; j_gene: TRBJ2-7; v_gene: TRBV4-1; abundance: medium-sized; CDR3nt: TGCGCCAGCAGCCAAGATGAGGGCAGGGGGCTTTTTTTCTACGAGCAGTACTTC; CDR3aa: CASSQDEGRGLFFYEQYF
d_gene: TRBD2; j_gene: TRBJ2-1; v_gene: TRBV11-2; abundance: .; CDR3nt: TGTGCCAGCAGCTTGAGGAGGGGGGTCGGACTAGCGGCGTACAATGAGCAGTTCTTC; CDR3aa: CASSLRRGVGLAAYNEQFF
d_gene: .; j_gene: TRBJ2-3; v_gene: TRBV11-2; abundance: .; CDR3nt: TGTGCCAGCACCCCCGGCACAGATACGCAGTATTTT; CDR3aa: CASTPGTDTQYF
d_gene: TRBD1; j_gene: TRBJ1-1; v_gene: TRBV4-1; abundance: .; CDR3nt: TGCGCCAGCAGCCATGGGACAGGGGGATTGAACACTGAAGCTTTCTTT; CDR3aa: CASSHGTGGLNTEAFF
d_gene: TRBD1; j_gene: TRBJ2-7; v_gene: TRBV10-3; abundance: once; CDR3nt: TGTGCCACCGCCGGGACAGGGCCCTACGAGCAGTACTTC; CDR3aa: CATAGTGPYEQYF
d_gene: .; j_gene: TRBJ2-2; v_gene: TRBV6-1; abundance: once; CDR3nt: TGTGCCAGCAGGGTTCAGGCGGACACCGGGGAGCTGTTTTTT; CDR3aa: CASRVQADTGELFF
d_gene: .; j_gene: TRBJ2-1; v_gene: TRBV6-4; abundance: .; CDR3nt: TGTGCCAGCAGTGACCAGGGCCCCGCGGGGTGGAATGAGCAGTTCTTC; CDR3aa: CASSDQGPAGWNEQFF
d_gene: .; j_gene: TRBJ2-7; v_gene: TRBV27; abundance: .; CDR3nt: TGTGCCAGCAGTTTAGGTTCGATCAACGAGCAGTACTTC; CDR3aa: CASSLGSINEQYF
d_gene: .; j_gene: TRBJ1-1; v_gene: TRBV18; abundance: .; CDR3nt: TGTGCCAGCTCACCAATCCGCATCGGAGATGAAGCTTTCTTT; CDR3aa: CASSPIRIGDEAFF
d_gene: TRBD1; j_gene: TRBJ2-5; v_gene: TRBV6-5; abundance: .; CDR3nt: TGTGCCAGCAGTGGGACAGGGAGGTGGCAGACCCAGTACTTC; CDR3aa: CASSGTGRWQTQYF
d_gene: .; j_gene: TRBJ2-7; v_gene: TRBV5-4; abundance: .; CDR3nt: TGTGCCAGCAGCTTGGCTGCAACCTACGAGCAGTACTTC; CDR3aa: CASSLAATYEQYF
d_gene: TRBD1; j_gene: TRBJ2-7; v_gene: TRBV10-3; abundance: .; CDR3nt: TGTGCCATCAGTGCATCGGGACAGGGAAGATACGAGCAGTACTTC; CDR3aa: CAISASGQGRYEQYF
d_gene: .; j_gene: TRBJ1-2; v_gene: TRBV19; abundance: .; CDR3nt: TGTGCCAGTAGTATTCCCCGGAACTATGGCTACACCTTC; CDR3aa: CASSIPRNYGYTF
d_gene: TRBD2; j_gene: TRBJ2-1; v_gene: TRBV27; abundance: once; CDR3nt: TGTGCCAGCAGTGATGGACTAGCGGGGGGCTACTCCTACAATGAGCAGTTCTTC; CDR3aa: CASSDGLAGGYSYNEQFF
d_gene: TRBD1; j_gene: TRBJ1-4; v_gene: TRBV10-3; abundance: .; CDR3nt: TGTGCCATCAGCCAAGGGGGCGGGGGTGAAAAACTGTTTTTT; CDR3aa: CAISQGGGGEKLFF
d_gene: .; j_gene: TRBJ1-1; v_gene: TRBV25-1; abundance: few; CDR3nt: TGTGCCAGCAGTGGAAGGACGGTGAACACTGAAGCTTTCTTT; CDR3aa: CASSGRTVNTEAFF
d_gene: .; j_gene: TRBJ1-1; v_gene: TRBV7-9; abundance: .; CDR3nt: TGTGCCAGCAGCCAACTCCCAGGACAGATGAACACTGAAGCTTTCTTT; CDR3aa: CASSQLPGQMNTEAFF
d_gene: .; j_gene: TRBJ2-7; v_gene: TRBV27; abundance: .; CDR3nt: TGTGCCAGCAGTTTAGGAGAGACAAACGGCTACGAGCAGTACTTC; CDR3aa: CASSLGETNGYEQYF
d_gene: .; j_gene: TRBJ1-2; v_gene: TRBV10-3; abundance: .; CDR3nt: TGTGCCATCAGTGAGTTGGGGGTGGGGCCTGGAGCCTATGGCTACACCTTC; CDR3aa: CAISELGVGPGAYGYTF
d_gene: .; j_gene: TRBJ2-5; v_gene: TRBV19; abundance: .; CDR3nt: TGTGCCAGTAGTTTTTTAGGGGGTGGAGAGACCCAGTACTTC; CDR3aa: CASSFLGGGETQYF
d_gene: TRBD1; j_gene: TRBJ1-1; v_gene: TRBV6-1; abundance: .; CDR3nt: TGTGCCAGCAGGAGGACAGGGCTTACTGAAGCTTTCTTT; CDR3aa: CASRRTGLTEAFF
d_gene: .; j_gene: TRBJ2-5; v_gene: TRBV7-6; abundance: .; CDR3nt: TGTGCCAGCAGCTCCGTAGGGGGGCGAGAGACCCAGTACTTC; CDR3aa: CASSSVGGRETQYF
d_gene: TRBD1; j_gene: TRBJ2-1; v_gene: TRBV15; abundance: .; CDR3nt: TGTGCCACCAGCACTAGGACAGGGGTCGGCAATGAGCAGTTCTTC; CDR3aa: CATSTRTGVGNEQFF
d_gene: .; j_gene: TRBJ2-7; v_gene: TRBV7-9; abundance: few; CDR3nt: TGTGCCAGCAGCTCGGGAAGCGAGCAGTACTTC; CDR3aa: CASSSGSEQYF
d_gene: .; j_gene: TRBJ2-1; v_gene: TRBV6-6; abundance: .; CDR3nt: TGTGCCAGCAGTAGAAAACAGCCGAATGAGCAGTTCTTC; CDR3aa: CASSRKQPNEQFF
d_gene: .; j_gene: TRBJ1-1; v_gene: TRBV7-9; abundance: .; CDR3nt: TGTGCCAGCAGCCCCGGGGCCCCTGAAGCTTTCTTT; CDR3aa: CASSPGAPEAFF
d_gene: .; j_gene: TRBJ2-3; v_gene: TRBV27; abundance: .; CDR3nt: TGTGCCAGCAGTTTGCGCTGGAGCCGAGTCACAGATACGCAGTATTTT; CDR3aa: CASSLRWSRVTDTQYF
d_gene: .; j_gene: TRBJ1-2; v_gene: TRBV4-1; abundance: .; CDR3nt: TGCGCCAGCAGCCAAGGAGGCAGTACTAACTATGGCTACACCTTC; CDR3aa: CASSQGGSTNYGYTF
d_gene: .; j_gene: TRBJ2-1; v_gene: TRBV5-6; abundance: few; CDR3nt: TGTGCCAGCAGCCTTAGGATAAATGAGCAGTTCTTC; CDR3aa: CASSLRINEQFF
d_gene: TRBD1; j_gene: TRBJ2-1; v_gene: TRBV10-3; abundance: once; CDR3nt: TGTGCCATCAGTGGAAAGGACAGGGACAATGAGCAGTTCTTC; CDR3aa: CAISGKDRDNEQFF
d_gene: .; j_gene: TRBJ1-5; v_gene: TRBV7-2; abundance: few; CDR3nt: TGTGCCAGCAGCTCAACTGGTCAGCCCCAGCATTTT; CDR3aa: CASSSTGQPQHF
d_gene: TRBD1; j_gene: TRBJ1-2; v_gene: TRBV2; abundance: .; CDR3nt: TGTGCCAGCAGCCCGCAGGACAGGGGGCCCTATGGCTACACCTTC; CDR3aa: CASSPQDRGPYGYTF
d_gene: .; j_gene: TRBJ2-1; v_gene: TRBV25-1; abundance: .; CDR3nt: TGTGCCAGCAGACAAAACGGGGCCCCCGGCGGAAATGAGCAGTTCTTC; CDR3aa: CASRQNGAPGGNEQFF
d_gene: .; j_gene: TRBJ2-7; v_gene: TRBV12-5; abundance: .; CDR3nt: TGTGCTAGTGCCAAAGGGGGGGGGAGGTACGAGCAGTACTTC; CDR3aa: CASAKGGGRYEQYF
d_gene: TRBD2; j_gene: TRBJ2-1; v_gene: TRBV4-1; abundance: .; CDR3nt: TGCGCCAGCAGCCATCCCGGGACTAGAGGCAATGAGCAGTTCTTC; CDR3aa: CASSHPGTRGNEQFF
d_gene: .; j_gene: TRBJ2-3; v_gene: TRBV5-4; abundance: .; CDR3nt: TGTGCCAGCAGCTCCCTCACAGATACGCAGTATTTT; CDR3aa: CASSSLTDTQYF
d_gene: .; j_gene: TRBJ2-7; v_gene: TRBV6-5; abundance: .; CDR3nt: TGTGCCAGCAGTTTGACAAGAATCTCGTACGAGCAGTACTTC; CDR3aa: CASSLTRISYEQYF
d_gene: .; j_gene: TRBJ2-6; v_gene: TRBV2; abundance: .; CDR3nt: TGTGCCAGCAGTGCCGGGGGATTTGGGGCCAACGTCCTGACTTTC; CDR3aa: CASSAGGFGANVLTF
d_gene: TRBD1; j_gene: TRBJ1-2; v_gene: TRBV29-1; abundance: .; CDR3nt: TGCAGCGTTCGACAGGGTGAGAGTGGCTACACCTTC; CDR3aa: CSVRQGESGYTF
d_gene: TRBD1; j_gene: TRBJ1-2; v_gene: TRBV6-5; abundance: .; CDR3nt: TGTGCCAGCAGTTACCGGGACAGGGGCAACTATGGCTACACCTTC; CDR3aa: CASSYRDRGNYGYTF
d_gene: TRBD1; j_gene: TRBJ2-7; v_gene: TRBV9; abundance: .; CDR3nt: TGTGCCAGCAGCACGGGACAGGGGAATGTCTACGAGCAGTACTTC; CDR3aa: CASSTGQGNVYEQYF
d_gene: .; j_gene: TRBJ1-5; v_gene: TRBV5-6; abundance: .; CDR3nt: TGTGCCAGCAGCAAGGGACGGGGGGGTAGCAATCAGCCCCAGCATTTT; CDR3aa: CASSKGRGGSNQPQHF
d_gene: .; j_gene: TRBJ2-5; v_gene: TRBV18; abundance: .; CDR3nt: TGTGCCAGCTCACCAAGGGGCGGGACAAGGGAACAAGAGACCCAGTACTTC; CDR3aa: CASSPRGGTREQETQYF
d_gene: .; j_gene: TRBJ1-5; v_gene: TRBV2; abundance: .; CDR3nt: TGTGCCAGCAGTGTAGGGCAAAGCAATCAGCCCCAGCATTTT; CDR3aa: CASSVGQSNQPQHF
d_gene: TRBD2; j_gene: TRBJ2-1; v_gene: TRBV9; abundance: once; CDR3nt: TGTGCCAGCAGCGTAGAAGGAGGGAGGGACAATGAGCAGTTCTTC; CDR3aa: CASSVEGGRDNEQFF
d_gene: .; j_gene: TRBJ2-7; v_gene: TRBV27; abundance: .; CDR3nt: TGTGCCAGCAGTTTATGGGACGGGACCTACGAGCAGTACTTC; CDR3aa: CASSLWDGTYEQYF
d_gene: .; j_gene: TRBJ2-2; v_gene: TRBV5-1; abundance: .; CDR3nt: TGCGCCAGCAGCATACTTTCCGCGTCCTCCAACACCGGGGAGCTGTTTTTT; CDR3aa: CASSILSASSNTGELFF
d_gene: TRBD1; j_gene: TRBJ2-7; v_gene: TRBV25-1; abundance: medium-sized; CDR3nt: TGTGCCAGCAGTGACCCTTCCGGACAGGGAAGCTCCTACGAGCAGTACTTC; CDR3aa: CASSDPSGQGSSYEQYF
d_gene: .; j_gene: TRBJ2-6; v_gene: TRBV19; abundance: .; CDR3nt: TGTGCCAGTAGTGTACAGGCTCAGGAAACTGGGGCCAACGTCCTGACTTTC; CDR3aa: CASSVQAQETGANVLTF